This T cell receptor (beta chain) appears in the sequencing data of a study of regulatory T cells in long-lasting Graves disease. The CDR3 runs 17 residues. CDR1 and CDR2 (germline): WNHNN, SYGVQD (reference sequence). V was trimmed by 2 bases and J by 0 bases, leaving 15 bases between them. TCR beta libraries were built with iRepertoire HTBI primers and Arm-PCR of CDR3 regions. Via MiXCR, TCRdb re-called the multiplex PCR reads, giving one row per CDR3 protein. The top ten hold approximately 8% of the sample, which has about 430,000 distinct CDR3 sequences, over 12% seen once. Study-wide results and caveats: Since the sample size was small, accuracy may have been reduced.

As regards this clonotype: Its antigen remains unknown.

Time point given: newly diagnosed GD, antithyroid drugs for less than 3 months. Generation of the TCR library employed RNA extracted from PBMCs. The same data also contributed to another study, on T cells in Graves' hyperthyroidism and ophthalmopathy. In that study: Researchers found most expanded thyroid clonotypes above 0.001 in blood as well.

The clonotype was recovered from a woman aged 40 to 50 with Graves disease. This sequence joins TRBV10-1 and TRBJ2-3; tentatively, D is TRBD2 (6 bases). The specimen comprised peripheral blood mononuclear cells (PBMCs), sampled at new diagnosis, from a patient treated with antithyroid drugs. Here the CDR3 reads CASSETLAGKSTDTQYF. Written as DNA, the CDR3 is TGCGCCAGCAGTGAGACCCTTGCGGGGAAGAGCACAGATACGCAGTATTTT.